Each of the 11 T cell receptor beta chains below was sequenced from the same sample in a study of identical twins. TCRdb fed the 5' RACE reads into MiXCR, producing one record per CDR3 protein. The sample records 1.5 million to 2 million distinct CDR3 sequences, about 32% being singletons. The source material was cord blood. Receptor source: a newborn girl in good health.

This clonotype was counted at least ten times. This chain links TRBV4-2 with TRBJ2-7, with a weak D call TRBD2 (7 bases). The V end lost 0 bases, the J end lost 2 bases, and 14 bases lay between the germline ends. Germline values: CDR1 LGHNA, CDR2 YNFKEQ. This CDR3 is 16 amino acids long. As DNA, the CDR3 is TGTGCCAGCAGCCAAGATGTATCGGGGGGCGCCTACGAGCAGTACTTC. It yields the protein CASSQDVSGGAYEQYF.

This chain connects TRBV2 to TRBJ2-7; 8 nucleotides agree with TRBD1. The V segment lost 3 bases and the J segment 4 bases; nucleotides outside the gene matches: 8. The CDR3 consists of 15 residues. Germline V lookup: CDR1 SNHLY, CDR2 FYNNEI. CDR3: CASSDFGTGAYEQYF. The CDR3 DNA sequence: TGTGCCAGCAGTGATTTCGGGACAGGAGCTTACGAGCAGTACTTC.

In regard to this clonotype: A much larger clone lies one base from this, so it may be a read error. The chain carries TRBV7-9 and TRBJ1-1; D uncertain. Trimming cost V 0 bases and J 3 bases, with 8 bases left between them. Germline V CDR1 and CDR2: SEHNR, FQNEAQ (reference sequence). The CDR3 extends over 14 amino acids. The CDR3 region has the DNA TGTGCCAGCAGCTTAGCTGGCATTGACACTGAAGCTTTCTTT. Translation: CASSLAGIDTEAFF.

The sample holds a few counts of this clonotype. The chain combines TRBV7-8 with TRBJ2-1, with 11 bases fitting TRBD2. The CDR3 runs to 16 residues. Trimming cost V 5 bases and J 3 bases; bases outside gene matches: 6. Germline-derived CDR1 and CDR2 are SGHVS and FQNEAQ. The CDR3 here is CASSPQGLADYNEQFF. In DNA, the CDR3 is TGTGCCAGCAGCCCACAGGGACTAGCGGACTACAATGAGCAGTTCTTC. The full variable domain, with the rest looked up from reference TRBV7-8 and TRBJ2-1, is GAGVSQSPRYKVAKRGQDVALRCDPISGHVSLFWYQQALGQGPEFLTYFQNEAQLDKSGLPSDRFFAERPEGSVSTLKIQRTQQEDSAVYLCASSPQGLADYNEQFFGPGTRLTVL.

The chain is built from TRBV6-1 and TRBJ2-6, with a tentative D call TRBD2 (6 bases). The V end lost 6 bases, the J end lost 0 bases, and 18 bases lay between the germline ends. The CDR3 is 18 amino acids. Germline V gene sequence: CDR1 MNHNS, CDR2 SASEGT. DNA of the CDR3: TGTGCCAGCAGCCCAAATCGCGGGGACTCCTCTGGGGCCAACGTCCTGACTTTC. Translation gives CASSPNRGDSSGANVLTF.

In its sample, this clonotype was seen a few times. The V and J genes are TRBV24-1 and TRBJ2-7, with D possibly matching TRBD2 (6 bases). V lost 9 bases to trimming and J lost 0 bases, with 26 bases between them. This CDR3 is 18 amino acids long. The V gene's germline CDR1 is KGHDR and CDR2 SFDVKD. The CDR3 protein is CATLSRRFGLGGSYEQYF. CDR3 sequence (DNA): TGTGCCACCCTCTCCCGAAGGTTCGGCCTGGGGGGCTCCTACGAGCAGTACTTC.

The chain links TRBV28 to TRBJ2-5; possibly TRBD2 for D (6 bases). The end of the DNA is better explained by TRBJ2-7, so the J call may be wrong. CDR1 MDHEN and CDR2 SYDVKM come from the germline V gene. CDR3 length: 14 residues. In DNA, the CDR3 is TGTGCCAGCAGTTTAGCGGGGTGGGGGTACGAGCAGTACTTC. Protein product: CASSLAGWGYEQYF.

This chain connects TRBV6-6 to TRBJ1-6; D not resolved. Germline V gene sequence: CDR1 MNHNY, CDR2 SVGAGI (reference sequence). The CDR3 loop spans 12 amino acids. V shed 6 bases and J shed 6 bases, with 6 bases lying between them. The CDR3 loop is CASRGFNSPLHF. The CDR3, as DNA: TGTGCCAGCAGGGGGTTTAATTCACCCCTCCACTTT.

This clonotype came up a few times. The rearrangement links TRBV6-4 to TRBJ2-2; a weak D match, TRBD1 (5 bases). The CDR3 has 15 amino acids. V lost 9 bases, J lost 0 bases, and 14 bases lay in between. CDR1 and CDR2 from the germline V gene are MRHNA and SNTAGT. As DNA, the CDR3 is TGTGCCAGTCAGACAGTCCACGCGAACACCGGGGAGCTGTTTTTT. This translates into CASQTVHANTGELFF.

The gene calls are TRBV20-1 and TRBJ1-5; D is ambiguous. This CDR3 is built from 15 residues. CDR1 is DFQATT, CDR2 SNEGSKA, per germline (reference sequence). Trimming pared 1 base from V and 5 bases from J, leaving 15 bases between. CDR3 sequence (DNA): TGCAGTGCTAGAGTCCGGGGAAGTGAGGATCAGCCCCAGCATTTT. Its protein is CSARVRGSEDQPQHF.

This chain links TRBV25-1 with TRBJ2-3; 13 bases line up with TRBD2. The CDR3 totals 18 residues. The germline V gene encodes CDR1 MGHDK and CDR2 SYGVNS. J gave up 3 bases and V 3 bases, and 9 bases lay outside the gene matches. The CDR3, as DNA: TGTGCCAGCAGTGATCCCGTACTAGCGGGGGGGCGGACAGATACGCAGTATTTT. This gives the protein CASSDPVLAGGRTDTQYF. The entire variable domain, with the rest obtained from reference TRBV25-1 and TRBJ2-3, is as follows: EADIYQTPRYLVIGTGKKITLECSQTMGHDKMYWYQQDPGMELHLIHYSYGVNSTEKGDLSSESTVSRIRTEHFPLTLESARPSHTSQYLCASSDPVLAGGRTDTQYFGPGTRLTVL.